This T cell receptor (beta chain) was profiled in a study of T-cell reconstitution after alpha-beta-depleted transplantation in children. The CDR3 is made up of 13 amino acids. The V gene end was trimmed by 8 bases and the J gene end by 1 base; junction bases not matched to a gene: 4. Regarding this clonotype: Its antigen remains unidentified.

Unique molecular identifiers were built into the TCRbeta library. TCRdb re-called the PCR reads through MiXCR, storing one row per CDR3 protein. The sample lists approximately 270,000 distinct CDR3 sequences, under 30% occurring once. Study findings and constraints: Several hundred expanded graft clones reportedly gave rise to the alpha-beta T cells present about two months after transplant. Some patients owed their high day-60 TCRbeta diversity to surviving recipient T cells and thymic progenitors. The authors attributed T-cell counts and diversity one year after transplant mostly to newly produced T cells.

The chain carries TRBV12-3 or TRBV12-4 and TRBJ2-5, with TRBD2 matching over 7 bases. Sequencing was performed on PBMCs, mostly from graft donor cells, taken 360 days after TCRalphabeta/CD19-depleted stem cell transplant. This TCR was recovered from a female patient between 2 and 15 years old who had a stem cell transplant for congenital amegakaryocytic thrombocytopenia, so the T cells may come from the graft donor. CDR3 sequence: CASGGLLQETQYF. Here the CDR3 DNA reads TGTGCCAGCGGGGGACTACTCCAAGAGACCCAGTACTTC.